The 4 T cell receptor beta chains below were found in one sample sequenced in a study of CD8 T cells in Susac syndrome. It was with random hexamers that 0.5 to 1 ug RNA was reverse transcribed. Using its own MiXCR run on the immunoSEQ multiplex PCR reads, TCRdb lists one record per CDR3 protein. The sample contains fewer than 80,000 distinct CDR3 sequences, more than 85% of which appear only once. The source material was CD8+ T cells from PBMCs. The receptors shown here come from a human donor in good health.

The chain employs TRBV29-1 and TRBJ2-2; D gene unclear. Germline-derived CDR1 and CDR2 are SQVTM and ANQGSEA. Trimming removed 1 base from V and 0 bases from J, with 6 bases in between. The length of the CDR3 is 14 residues. The CDR3 here is CSVEGWTNTGELFF. CDR3 DNA sequence: TGCAGCGTTGAAGGTTGGACGAACACCGGGGAGCTGTTTTTT.

This chain links TRBV23-1 with TRBJ1-5; D unresolved. TRBV23-1 is known as an ORF, though its function is uncertain. This CDR3 has 14 amino acids. The germline V and J ends were trimmed by 2 bases and 6 bases, with 11 bases remaining between them. CDR3 in DNA: TGCGCCAGCAGTCAAAAGTCCGGGTTTCAGCCCCAGCATTTT. Translation gives CASSQKSGFQPQHF.

The chain employs TRBV7-9 and TRBJ2-2; 8 bases agree with TRBD1. The length of the CDR3 is 14 residues. The germline CDR1 and CDR2 sequences are SEHNR and FQNEAQ (reference sequence). J gave up 4 bases and V 4 bases, and 2 bases lay outside the gene matches. CDR3 in DNA: TGTGCCAGCAGCTGGACAGGGAGCACCGGGGAGCTGTTTTTT. Translation gives CASSWTGSTGELFF.

The V gene is TRBV30, the J gene TRBJ1-4; D is perhaps TRBD1 (5 bases). Trimming cost V 4 bases and J 7 bases, with 13 bases left between them. CDR1 GTSNPN and CDR2 SVGIG come from the germline V gene (reference sequence). This CDR3 is built from 13 residues. CDR3 sequence (DNA): TGTGCCTGGACCCTCACGGGGGGTGAAAAACTGTTTTTT. This gives the protein CAWTLTGGEKLFF.